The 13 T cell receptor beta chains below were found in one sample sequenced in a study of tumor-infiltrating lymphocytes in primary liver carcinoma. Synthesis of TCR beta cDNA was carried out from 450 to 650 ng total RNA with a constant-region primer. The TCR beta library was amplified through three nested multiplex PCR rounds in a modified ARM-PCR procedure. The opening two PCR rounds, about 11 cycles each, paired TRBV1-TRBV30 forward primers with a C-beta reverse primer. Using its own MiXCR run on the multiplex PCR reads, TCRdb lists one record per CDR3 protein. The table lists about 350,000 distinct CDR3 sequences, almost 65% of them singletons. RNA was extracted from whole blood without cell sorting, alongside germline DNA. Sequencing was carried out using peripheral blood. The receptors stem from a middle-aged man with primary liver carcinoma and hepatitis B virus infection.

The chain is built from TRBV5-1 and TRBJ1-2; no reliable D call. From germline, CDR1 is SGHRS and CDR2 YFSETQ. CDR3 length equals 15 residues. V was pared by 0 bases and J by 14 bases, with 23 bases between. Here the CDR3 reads CASSLAGFAEYGCTF. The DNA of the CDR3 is TGCGCCAGCAGCTTGGCGGGTTTCGCTGAGTATGGCTGTACCTTC.

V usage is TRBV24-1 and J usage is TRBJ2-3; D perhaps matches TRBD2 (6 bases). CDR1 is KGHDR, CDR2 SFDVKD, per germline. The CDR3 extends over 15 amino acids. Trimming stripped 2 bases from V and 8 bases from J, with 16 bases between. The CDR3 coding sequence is TGTGCCACCAGTGATTCATTAATAGCAGCGGGTACGCAGTATTTT. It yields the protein CATSDSLIAAGTQYF.

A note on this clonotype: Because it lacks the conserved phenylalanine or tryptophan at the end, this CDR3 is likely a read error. The CDR3 loop reads CASSFRPLSTQTGELFI. In DNA form, the CDR3 reads TGCGCCAGCAGTTTCCGGCCACTTTCTACCCAGACCGGGGAGCTGTTTATT. The J gene is TRBJ2-2, the V gene TRBV12-3 or TRBV12-4; D remains ambiguous. This CDR3 has 17 residues.

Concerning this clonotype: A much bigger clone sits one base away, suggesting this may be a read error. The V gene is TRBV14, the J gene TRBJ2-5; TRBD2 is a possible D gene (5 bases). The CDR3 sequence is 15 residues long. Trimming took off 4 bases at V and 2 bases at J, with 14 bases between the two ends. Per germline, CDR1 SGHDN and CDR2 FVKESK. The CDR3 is CASSREGLQQETQYF. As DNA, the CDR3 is TGTGCCAGCAGCCGAGAGGGATTGCAACAAGAGACCCAGTACTTC.

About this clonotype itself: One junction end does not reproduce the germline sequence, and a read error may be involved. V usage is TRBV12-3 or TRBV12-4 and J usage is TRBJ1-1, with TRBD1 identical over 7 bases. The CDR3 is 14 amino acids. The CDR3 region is CASSLVGGIAETFF. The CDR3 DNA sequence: TGTGCTAGCAGTTTGGTAGGGGGCATCGCTGAAACTTTCTTT.

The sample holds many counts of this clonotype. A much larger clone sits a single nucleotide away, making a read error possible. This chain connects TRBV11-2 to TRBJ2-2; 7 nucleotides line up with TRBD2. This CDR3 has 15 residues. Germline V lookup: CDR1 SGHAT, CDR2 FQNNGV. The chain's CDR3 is CASITGGRNTGELSF. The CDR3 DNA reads TGTGCCAGCATCACCGGGGGGAGGAACACCGGGGAGCTGTCTTTT.

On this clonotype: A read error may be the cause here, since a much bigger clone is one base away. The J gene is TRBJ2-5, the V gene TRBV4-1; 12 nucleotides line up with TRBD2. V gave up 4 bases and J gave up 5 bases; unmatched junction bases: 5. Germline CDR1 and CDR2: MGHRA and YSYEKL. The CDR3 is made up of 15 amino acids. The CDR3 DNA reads TGCGCCAGCAGCCGATTGACTAGCGGGAGTGAGACCCAGTACTTC. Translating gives CASSRLTSGSETQYF.

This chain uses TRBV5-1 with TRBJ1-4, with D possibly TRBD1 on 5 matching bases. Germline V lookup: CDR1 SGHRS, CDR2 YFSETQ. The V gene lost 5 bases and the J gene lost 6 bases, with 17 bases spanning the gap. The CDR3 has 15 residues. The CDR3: CASSENTGVDEKLFF. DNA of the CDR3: TGCGCCAGCAGTGAAAACACAGGTGTGGATGAAAAACTGTTTTTT.

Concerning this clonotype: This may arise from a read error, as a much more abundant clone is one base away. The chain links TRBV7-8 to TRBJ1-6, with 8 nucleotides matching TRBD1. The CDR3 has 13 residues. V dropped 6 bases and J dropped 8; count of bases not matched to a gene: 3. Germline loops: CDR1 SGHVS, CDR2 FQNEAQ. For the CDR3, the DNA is TGTGCCAGCAGGGACAGGGTGCATTCACCCCTCCACTTT. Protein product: CASRDRVHSPLHF.

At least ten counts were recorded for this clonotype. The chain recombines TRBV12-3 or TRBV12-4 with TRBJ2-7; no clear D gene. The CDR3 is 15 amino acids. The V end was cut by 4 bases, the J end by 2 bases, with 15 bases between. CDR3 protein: CASSSQMRGAYEQYF. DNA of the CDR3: TGTGCCAGCAGTTCCCAGATGAGAGGAGCCTACGAGCAGTACTTC.

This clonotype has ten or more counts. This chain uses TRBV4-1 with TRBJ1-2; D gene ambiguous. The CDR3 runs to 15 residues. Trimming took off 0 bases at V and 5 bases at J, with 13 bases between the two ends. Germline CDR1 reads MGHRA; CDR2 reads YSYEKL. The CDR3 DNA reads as TGCGCCAGCAGCCAAGATCCTACGGGAGTTTATGGCTACACCTTC. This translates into CASSQDPTGVYGYTF.

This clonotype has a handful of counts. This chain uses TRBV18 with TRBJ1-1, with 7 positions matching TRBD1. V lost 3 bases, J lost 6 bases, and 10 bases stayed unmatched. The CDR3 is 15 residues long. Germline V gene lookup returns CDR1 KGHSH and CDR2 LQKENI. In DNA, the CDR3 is TGTGCCAGCTCACCGCGGGACAGACAGGCCTCTGAAGCTTTCTTT. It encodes CASSPRDRQASEAFF.

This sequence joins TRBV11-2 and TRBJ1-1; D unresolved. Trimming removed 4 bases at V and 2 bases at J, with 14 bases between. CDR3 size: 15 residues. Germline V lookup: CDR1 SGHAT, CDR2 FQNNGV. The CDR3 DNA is TGTGCCAGCAGCTCGGACGCAAGACTAAACACTGAAGCTTTCTTT. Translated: CASSSDARLNTEAFF.